The TCR beta chain described here comes from a study of identical twins. CDR3 length: 18 amino acids. Per the germline V gene, CDR1 is SGDLS and CDR2 is YYNGEE. V was pared by 1 base and J by 3 bases, with 19 bases between. General study findings and limits: Models underestimated TCR alpha sharing (out-of-frame) in monozygotic twins. Within beta out-of-frame sequences, the excess sharing observed between twins was weaker. Insertion counts were lower in abundant cord blood beta clonotypes, a trend that memory repertoires did not show.

This clonotype appeared a few times. Its antigen is undetermined. Unique molecular identifiers were present on cDNA, and template switching added a universal primer site. TCRdb recomputed calls from the 5' RACE reads with MiXCR, one row per CDR3 protein. This repertoire shows approximately 410,000 distinct CDR3 sequences, approximately 17% found once; its top ten account for 12%. The clonotype was recovered from a man between 45 and 60 years old in good health. This chain joins TRBV9 and TRBJ2-2, with D tentatively TRBD1 (6 bases). The sample consisted of naive T cells sorted from blood. The CDR3 nucleotides read TGTGCCAGCAGCGTATCCCTGGAACAGGGTCGTGACACCGGGGAGCTGTTTTTT. Translating gives CASSVSLEQGRDTGELFF.